A single sample is the source of the 16 T cell receptor beta chains below, sequenced in a study of T cell responses to AZD1222 COVID-19 vaccine. TCRdb's copy holds only in-frame clones and misses some; the assay was immunoSEQ multiplex PCR. The data hold around 130,000 clones, with approximately 94% observed a single time. The specimen comprised peripheral blood, sampled on day 0 of AZD1222 vaccination. Receptor source: an adult in good health.

The chain has TRBV6-5 and TRBJ2-5; 11 bases line up with TRBD2. This CDR3 has 14 residues. Germline assignment: CDR1 MNHEY and CDR2 SVGAGI. The V gene end was trimmed by 7 bases and the J gene end by 5 bases; junction bases not matched to a gene: 6. CDR3 DNA: TGTGCCAGCATTCCCACTAGCGGGAGTGAGACCCAGTACTTC. Its translation: CASIPTSGSETQYF.

The chain has TRBV11-2 and TRBJ2-5, with TRBD1 matching over 10 bases. CDR1 SGHAT and CDR2 FQNNGV come from the germline V gene. CDR3 length: 17 amino acids. With 5 bases clipped from V and 5 bases from J, the junction kept 14 bases outside the gene matches. The CDR3 region has the DNA TGTGCCAGCAGCCCCACCTGGGGACAGGGGAGAGGGGAGACCCAGTACTTC. Residues: CASSPTWGQGRGETQYF.

The CDR3 region has the DNA TGTGCCAGCAGACTTAGGGACCCGACGACGGATACGCAGTATTTT. Its translation: CASRLRDPTTDTQYF. The chain links TRBV7-9 to TRBJ2-3, with D tentatively TRBD1 or TRBD2 (5 bases each). V shed 6 bases and J shed 6 bases, with 19 bases lying between them. The germline V gene has CDR1 SEHNR and CDR2 FQNEAQ (reference sequence). The CDR3 covers 15 residues.

This clone appeared once. The J gene is TRBJ2-3, the V gene TRBV3-1 (or the pseudogene TRBV3-2); TRBD1 matches at 9 bases. CDR3 length equals 15 residues. Germline lookup yields CDR1 LGHDT and CDR2 YNNKEL (reference sequence). The ends lost 4 bases at V and 2 bases at J; junction bases unmatched: 4. The CDR3 DNA follows: TGTGCCAGCAGCCTCGGGACAGGGATCACAGATACGCAGTATTTT. This sequence encodes CASSLGTGITDTQYF.

V gene TRBV28 combines with J gene TRBJ1-5, with D unclear. Between the trimmed V and J ends, which lost 3 bases and 2 bases, there was a span of 8 bases. Germline V CDR1 and CDR2: MDHEN, SYDVKM. CDR3 size: 14 residues. CDR3 loop: CASSLPQGNQPQHF. DNA for the CDR3: TGTGCCAGCAGTTTGCCCCAGGGCAATCAGCCCCAGCATTTT.

The chain is built from TRBV23-1 and TRBJ2-4; TRBD2 is a possible D gene (5 bases). Being an ORF, TRBV23-1 has a function that is uncertain. Deletions cut 0 bases from V and 0 bases from J, with 12 bases between. There are 17 residues in the CDR3. The DNA for the CDR3 is TGCGCCAGCAGTCAATCAATTGTGGGAGAAGCCAAAAACATTCAGTACTTC. It yields the protein CASSQSIVGEAKNIQYF.

V usage is TRBV6-5 and J usage is TRBJ1-1; D might be TRBD1 (5 bases). The germline V and J ends were trimmed by 4 bases and 1 base, with 13 bases remaining between them. The CDR3 has 15 amino acids. The germline gives CDR1 MNHEY, CDR2 SVGAGI. CDR3 DNA sequence: TGTGCCAGCAGTTCCCCTTCGGGGGGGAACACTGAAGCTTTCTTT. Protein sequence: CASSSPSGGNTEAFF.

This clone occurred once. J is TRBJ2-3 and V is TRBV4-1, with D hard to call. Trimming left V 1 base short and J 4 bases short, with 6 bases between. Germline V gene lookup returns CDR1 MGHRA and CDR2 YSYEKL. This CDR3 comprises 13 residues. CDR3 amino acids: CASSQVQPDTQYF. CDR3 nucleotide sequence: TGCGCCAGCAGCCAAGTCCAGCCAGATACGCAGTATTTT.

There are a few counts of this clone. The chain employs TRBV10-1 and TRBJ2-1; 12 bases are a match to TRBD2. This CDR3 is 15 amino acids long. Per germline, CDR1 WNHNN and CDR2 SYGVQD (reference sequence). Losses at the gene ends were 2 bases for V and 9 bases for J; bases not matched to a gene: 5. The CDR3 is CASSEATSGSGEQFF. The CDR3 coding sequence is TGCGCCAGCAGTGAGGCGACTAGCGGGAGTGGTGAGCAGTTCTTC.

The DNA of the CDR3 is TGTGCCAGCAGTCCAAGGGGCGGCGGGAGGCACAATGAGCAGTTCTTC. It is translated as CASSPRGGGRHNEQFF. The rearrangement joins TRBV28 to TRBJ2-1; 8 bases are a match to TRBD2. Per the germline V gene, CDR1 is MDHEN and CDR2 is SYDVKM. The CDR3 has 16 amino acids. V was pared by 5 bases and J by 5 bases, with 11 bases of the junction left unmatched.

In this sample, this clone turned up once. The DNA of the CDR3 is TGTGCCAGCAGCGCCTATATTAGAACAGGGTTTGGAACAGATACGCAGTATTTT. Amino acids: CASSAYIRTGFGTDTQYF. The V call is TRBV9, the J call TRBJ2-3; D might be TRBD1 (6 bases). The V gene's germline CDR1 is SGDLS and CDR2 YYNGEE. V was trimmed by 3 bases and J by 3 bases, leaving 23 bases between them. This CDR3 spans 18 amino acids.

This chain links TRBV3-1 (or the pseudogene TRBV3-2) with TRBJ2-4, with D unresolved. The ends were cut back, 0 bases at V and 1 base at J, with 10 bases in the middle. CDR3 length equals 16 residues. CDR1 is LGHDT, CDR2 YNNKEL, per germline (reference sequence). In nucleotides, the CDR3 is TGTGCCAGCAGCCAAGAGCGGCCGTTCGCCAAAAACATTCAGTACTTC. This translates into CASSQERPFAKNIQYF.

The chain has TRBV7-3 and TRBJ2-1; a possible D gene is TRBD2 (6 bases). CDR3 length: 15 residues. The V end was cut by 0 bases, the J end by 3 bases, with 9 bases between. CDR1 and CDR2 (germline): SGHTA, FQGTGA. DNA for the CDR3: TGTGCCAGCAGCTTAACGGCGGGGTTCTACAATGAGCAGTTCTTC. It specifies CASSLTAGFYNEQFF.

This clone was seen once. The chain carries TRBV4-2 and TRBJ2-7; TRBD2 might be the D (5 bases). The germline gives CDR1 LGHNA, CDR2 YNFKEQ. The CDR3 is 16 residues long. V was trimmed by 1 base and J by 3 bases, leaving 16 bases between them. Here the CDR3 reads CASSQAGFSAVYEQYF. Here the CDR3 DNA reads TGTGCCAGCAGCCAAGCGGGGTTCAGCGCGGTCTACGAGCAGTACTTC.

The genes are TRBV2 and TRBJ2-7, with unresolved D. CDR1 is SNHLY and CDR2 is FYNNEI in the germline V gene. V was cut by 5 bases and J by 0 bases, with 11 bases left in between. The CDR3 runs 14 residues. CDR3 sequence: CASSLIAGSYEQYF. The DNA of the CDR3 is TGTGCCAGCAGTCTTATTGCCGGCTCCTACGAGCAGTACTTC.

On this clone: Other nucleotide sequences in the sample specify the same CDR3. V usage is TRBV18 and J usage is TRBJ2-7; tentative D call: TRBD1 (6 bases). The germline CDR1 and CDR2 sequences are KGHSH and LQKENI. The ends were cut back, 3 bases at V and 0 bases at J, with 9 bases in the middle. The length of the CDR3 is 14 residues. CDR3 DNA: TGTGCCAGCTCACCCGGGACACTCTCCTACGAGCAGTACTTC. Translating it yields CASSPGTLSYEQYF.